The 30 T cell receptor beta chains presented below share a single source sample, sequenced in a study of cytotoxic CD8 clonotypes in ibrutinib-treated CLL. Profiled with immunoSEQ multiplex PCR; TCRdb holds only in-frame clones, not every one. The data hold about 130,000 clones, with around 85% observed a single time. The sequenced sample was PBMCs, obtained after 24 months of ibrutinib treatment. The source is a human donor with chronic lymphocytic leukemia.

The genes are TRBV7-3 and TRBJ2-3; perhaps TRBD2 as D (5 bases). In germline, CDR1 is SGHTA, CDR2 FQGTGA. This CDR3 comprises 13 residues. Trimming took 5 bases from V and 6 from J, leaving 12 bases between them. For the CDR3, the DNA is TGTGCCAGCAGCCCAGCGGAGTGGGATACGCAGTATTTT. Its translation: CASSPAEWDTQYF.

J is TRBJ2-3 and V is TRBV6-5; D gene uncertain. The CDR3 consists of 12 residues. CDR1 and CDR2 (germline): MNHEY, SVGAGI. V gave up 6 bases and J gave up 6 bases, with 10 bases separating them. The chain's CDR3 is CASSPRRDTQYF. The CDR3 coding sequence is TGTGCCAGCAGCCCCCGTAGGGATACGCAGTATTTT.

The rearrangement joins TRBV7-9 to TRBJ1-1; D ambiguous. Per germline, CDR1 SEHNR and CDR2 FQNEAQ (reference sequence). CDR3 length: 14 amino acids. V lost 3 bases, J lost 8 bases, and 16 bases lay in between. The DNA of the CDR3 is TGTGCCAGCAGCTTGGGCGGACCCTTGTTGGAAGCTTTCTTT. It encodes CASSLGGPLLEAFF. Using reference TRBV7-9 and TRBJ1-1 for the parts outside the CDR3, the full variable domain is DTGVSQNPRHKITKRGQNVTFRCDPISEHNRLYWYRQTLGQGPEFLTYFQNEAQLEKSRLLSDRFSAERPKGSFSTLEIQRTEQGDSAMYLCASSLGGPLLEAFFGQGTRLTVV.

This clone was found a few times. CDR3 loop: CASSQDRSYNEKLFF. In DNA form, the CDR3 reads TGTGCCAGCAGCCAAGACAGGAGTTATAATGAAAAACTGTTTTTT. V is TRBV4-2 and J is TRBJ1-4; D gene ambiguous. The ends were cut back, 0 bases at V and 4 bases at J, with 9 bases in the middle. The CDR3 spans 15 residues. Germline V gene data show CDR1 as LGHNA and CDR2 as YNFKEQ.

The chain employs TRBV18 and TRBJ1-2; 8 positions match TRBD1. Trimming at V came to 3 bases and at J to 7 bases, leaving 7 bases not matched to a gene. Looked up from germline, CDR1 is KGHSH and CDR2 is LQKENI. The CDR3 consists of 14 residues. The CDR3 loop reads CASSPGQGFGGYTF. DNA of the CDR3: TGTGCCAGCTCACCTGGACAGGGTTTTGGTGGCTACACCTTC.

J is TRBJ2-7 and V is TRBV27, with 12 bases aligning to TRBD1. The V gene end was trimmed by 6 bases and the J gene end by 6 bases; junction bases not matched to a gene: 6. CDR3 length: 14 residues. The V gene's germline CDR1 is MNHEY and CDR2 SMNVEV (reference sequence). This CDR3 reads CASRGTGGASEQYF. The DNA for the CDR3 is TGTGCCAGCAGGGGGACAGGGGGCGCGTCCGAGCAGTACTTC.

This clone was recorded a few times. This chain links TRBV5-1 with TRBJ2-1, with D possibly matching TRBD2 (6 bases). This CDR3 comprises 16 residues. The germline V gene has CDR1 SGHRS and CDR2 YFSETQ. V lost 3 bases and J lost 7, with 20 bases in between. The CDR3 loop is CASSWGGETHTNEQFF. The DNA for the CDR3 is TGCGCCAGCAGCTGGGGCGGGGAGACCCATACGAATGAGCAGTTCTTC.

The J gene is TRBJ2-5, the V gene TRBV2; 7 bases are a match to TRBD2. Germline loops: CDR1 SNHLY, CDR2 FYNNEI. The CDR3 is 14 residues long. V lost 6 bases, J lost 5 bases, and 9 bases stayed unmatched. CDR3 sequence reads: CASRKDGGRETQYF. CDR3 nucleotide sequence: TGTGCCAGCAGAAAGGACGGGGGGAGGGAGACCCAGTACTTC.

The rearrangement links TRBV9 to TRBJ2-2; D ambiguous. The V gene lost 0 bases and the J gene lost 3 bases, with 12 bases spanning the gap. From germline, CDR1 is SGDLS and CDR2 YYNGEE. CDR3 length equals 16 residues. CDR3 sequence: CASSVDKSGYTGELFF. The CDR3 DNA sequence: TGTGCCAGCAGCGTAGATAAAAGTGGGTACACCGGGGAGCTGTTTTTT.

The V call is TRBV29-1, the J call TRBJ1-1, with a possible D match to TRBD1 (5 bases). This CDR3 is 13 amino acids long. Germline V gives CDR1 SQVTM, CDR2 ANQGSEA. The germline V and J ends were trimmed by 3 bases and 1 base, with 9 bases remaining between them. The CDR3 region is CSVEGTGNTEAFF. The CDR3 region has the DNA TGCAGCGTTGAGGGGACGGGGAACACTGAAGCTTTCTTT.

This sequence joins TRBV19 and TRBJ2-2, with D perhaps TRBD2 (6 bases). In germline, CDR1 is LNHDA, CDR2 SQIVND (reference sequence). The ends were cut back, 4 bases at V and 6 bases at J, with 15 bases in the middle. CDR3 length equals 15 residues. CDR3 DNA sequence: TGTGCCAGTAGTACCCGACTAGTGAAGCCCGGGGAGCTGTTTTTT. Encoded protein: CASSTRLVKPGELFF.

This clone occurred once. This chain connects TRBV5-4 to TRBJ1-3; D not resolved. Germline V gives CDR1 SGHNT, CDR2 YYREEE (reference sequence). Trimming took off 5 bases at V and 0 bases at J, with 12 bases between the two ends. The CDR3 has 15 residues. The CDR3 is CASSTGTGSGNTIYF. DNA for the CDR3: TGTGCCAGCAGTACGGGCACCGGCTCTGGAAACACCATATATTTT.

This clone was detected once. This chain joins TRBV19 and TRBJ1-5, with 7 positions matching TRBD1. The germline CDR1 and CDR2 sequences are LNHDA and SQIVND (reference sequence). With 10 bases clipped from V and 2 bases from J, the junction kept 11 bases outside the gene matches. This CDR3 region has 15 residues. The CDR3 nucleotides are TGTGCCACCTCTCAGGGGGGACTAGGCAATCAGCCCCAGCATTTT. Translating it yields CATSQGGLGNQPQHF.

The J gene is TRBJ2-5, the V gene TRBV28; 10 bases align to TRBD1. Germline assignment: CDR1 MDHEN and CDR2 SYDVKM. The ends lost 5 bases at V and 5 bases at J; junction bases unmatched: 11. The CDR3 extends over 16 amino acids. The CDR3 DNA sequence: TGTGCCAGCAGTCCCTACAGACAGGGGGCCGTGGAGACCCAGTACTTC. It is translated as CASSPYRQGAVETQYF.

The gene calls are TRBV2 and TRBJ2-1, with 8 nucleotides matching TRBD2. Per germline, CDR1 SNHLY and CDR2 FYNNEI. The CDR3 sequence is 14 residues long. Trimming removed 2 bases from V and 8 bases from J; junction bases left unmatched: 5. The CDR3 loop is CASSEQRERDEQFF. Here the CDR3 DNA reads TGTGCCAGCAGTGAACAGCGGGAGAGGGATGAGCAGTTCTTC.

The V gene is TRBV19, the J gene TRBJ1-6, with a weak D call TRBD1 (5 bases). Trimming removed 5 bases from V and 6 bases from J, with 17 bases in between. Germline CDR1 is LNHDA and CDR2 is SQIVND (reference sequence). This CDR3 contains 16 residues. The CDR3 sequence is CASSAPDTGFNSPLHF. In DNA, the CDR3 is TGTGCCAGTAGTGCCCCGGATACAGGTTTTAATTCACCCCTCCACTTT.

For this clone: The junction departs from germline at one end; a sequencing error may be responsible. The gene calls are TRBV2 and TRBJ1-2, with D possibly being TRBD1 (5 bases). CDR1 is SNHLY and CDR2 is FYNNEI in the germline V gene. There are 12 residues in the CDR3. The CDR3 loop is CASSEGGFQDAF. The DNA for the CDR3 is TGTGCCAGCAGTGAAGGGGGGTTCCAAGACGCCTTC.

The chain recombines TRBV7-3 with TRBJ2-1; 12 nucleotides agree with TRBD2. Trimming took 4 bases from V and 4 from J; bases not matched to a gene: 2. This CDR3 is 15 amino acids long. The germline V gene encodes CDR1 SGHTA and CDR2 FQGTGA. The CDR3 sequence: CASSWGTSGYNEQFF. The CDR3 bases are TGTGCCAGCAGCTGGGGGACTAGCGGGTACAATGAGCAGTTCTTC.

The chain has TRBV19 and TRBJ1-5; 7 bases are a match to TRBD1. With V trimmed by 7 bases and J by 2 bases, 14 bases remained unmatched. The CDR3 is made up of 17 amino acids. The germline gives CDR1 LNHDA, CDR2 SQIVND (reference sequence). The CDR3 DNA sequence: TGTGCCAGTACTCCGGACGCAGGGGGGACAGGCAATCAGCCCCAGCATTTT. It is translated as CASTPDAGGTGNQPQHF.

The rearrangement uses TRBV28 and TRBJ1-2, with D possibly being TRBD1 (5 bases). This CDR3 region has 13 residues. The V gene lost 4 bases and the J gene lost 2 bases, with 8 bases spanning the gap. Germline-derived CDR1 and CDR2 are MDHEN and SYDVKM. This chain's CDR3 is CASSSAGNYGYTF. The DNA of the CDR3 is TGTGCCAGCAGTTCTGCAGGGAACTATGGCTACACCTTC.

The CDR3: CASSLGGRKGNEQYF. The CDR3 coding sequence is TGTGCCAGCAGTTTAGGTGGGAGGAAGGGGAACGAGCAGTACTTC. This chain uses TRBV28 with TRBJ2-7; possible D gene TRBD2, 6 bases. Trimming removed 2 bases at V and 5 bases at J, with 16 bases between. The CDR3 is 15 amino acids. The germline gives CDR1 MDHEN, CDR2 SYDVKM.

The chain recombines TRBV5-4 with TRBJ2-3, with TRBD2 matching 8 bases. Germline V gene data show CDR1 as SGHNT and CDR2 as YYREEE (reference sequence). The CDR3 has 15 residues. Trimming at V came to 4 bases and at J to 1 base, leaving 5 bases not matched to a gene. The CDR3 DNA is TGTGCCAGCAGCCCGGGGGGGGCCGGCACAGATACGCAGTATTTT. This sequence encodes CASSPGGAGTDTQYF.

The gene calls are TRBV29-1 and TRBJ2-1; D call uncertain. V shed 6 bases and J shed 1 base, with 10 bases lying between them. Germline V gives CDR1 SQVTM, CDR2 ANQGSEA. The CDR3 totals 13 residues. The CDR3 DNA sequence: TGCAGCGTGGGCGGTCAGTCCTACAATGAGCAGTTCTTC. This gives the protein CSVGGQSYNEQFF.

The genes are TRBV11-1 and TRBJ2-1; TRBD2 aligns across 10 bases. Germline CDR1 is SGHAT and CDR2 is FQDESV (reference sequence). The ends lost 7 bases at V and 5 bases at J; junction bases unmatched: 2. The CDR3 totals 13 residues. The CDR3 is CASKREGNNEQFF. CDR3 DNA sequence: TGTGCCAGCAAGCGGGAGGGTAACAATGAGCAGTTCTTC.

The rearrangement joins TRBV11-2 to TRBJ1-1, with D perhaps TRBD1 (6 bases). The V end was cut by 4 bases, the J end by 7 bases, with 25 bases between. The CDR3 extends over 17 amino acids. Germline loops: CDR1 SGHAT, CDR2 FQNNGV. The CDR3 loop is CASSSQFFGTVQGEAFF. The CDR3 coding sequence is TGTGCCAGCAGCTCCCAGTTTTTCGGTACAGTACAGGGTGAAGCTTTCTTT.

This CDR3 is CAWSVDRHGYTF. The CDR3 DNA reads TGTGCCTGGAGTGTAGACAGGCATGGCTACACCTTC. J is TRBJ1-2 and V is TRBV30; tentatively, D is TRBD1 (6 bases). V lost 0 bases, J lost 6 bases, and 8 bases lay in between. Germline-derived CDR1 and CDR2 are GTSNPN and SVGIG (reference sequence). The length of the CDR3 is 12 residues.

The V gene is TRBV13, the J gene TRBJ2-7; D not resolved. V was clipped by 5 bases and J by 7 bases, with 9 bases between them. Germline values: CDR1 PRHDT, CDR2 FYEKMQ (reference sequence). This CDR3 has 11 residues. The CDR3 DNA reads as TGTGCCAGCAGCCGTGAATCGGAGCAGTACTTC. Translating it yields CASSRESEQYF.

CDR3 loop: CASSLYGPGGTDTQYF. The CDR3 DNA follows: TGTGCCAGCAGTTTATACGGACCCGGGGGCACAGATACGCAGTATTTT. The chain joins TRBV27 to TRBJ2-3; tentatively, D is TRBD2 (5 bases). There are 16 residues in the CDR3. With 1 base removed from V and 1 base from J, the gap between germline ends came to 12 bases. The germline V gene encodes CDR1 MNHEY and CDR2 SMNVEV (reference sequence).

In DNA form, the CDR3 reads TGTGCCAGCAGCCAAGCGTGGCGGGGGGGCCCCCCCGACAATGAGCAGTTCTTC. The encoded protein is CASSQAWRGGPPDNEQFF. The V and J genes are TRBV4-2 and TRBJ2-1; TRBD2 matches 9 bases. Losses at the gene ends were 1 base for V and 5 bases for J; bases not matched to a gene: 12. This CDR3 contains 18 residues. Germline CDR1 LGHNA, CDR2 YNFKEQ.

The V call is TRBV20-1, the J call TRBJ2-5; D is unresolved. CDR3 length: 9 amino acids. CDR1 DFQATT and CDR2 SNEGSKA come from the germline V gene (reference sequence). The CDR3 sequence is CRVGETQYF. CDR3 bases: TGCAGGGTTGGGGAGACCCAGTACTTC.